The clone carrying this TCR beta chain was observed many times. The antigen is undetermined. This sample is drawn from a study of T cells in Graves' hyperthyroidism and ophthalmopathy. Turning to the study itself: It was at initial diagnosis, before any treatment, that peripheral blood was collected.

Pregnant or lactating patients were excluded, as were those with uncontrolled infection or other autoimmune disease. Overall study findings and caveats: A model of 13 V-J pairs discriminated ophthalmopathy from stable hyperthyroidism.

TCR beta CDR3 regions were amplified from RNA. TCR CDR3 underwent first-round RT-PCR with the HTBI primer set. Via MiXCR, TCRdb re-called the multiplex PCR reads, giving one row per CDR3 protein. The table has a few hundred thousand distinct CDR3 sequences, roughly a sixth seen once. Trimming pared 6 bases from V and 0 bases from J, leaving 18 bases between. Germline CDR1 and CDR2: DFQATT and SNEGSKA (reference sequence). The CDR3 covers 15 residues. This receptor was taken from a woman aged 25 to 39 with Graves' ophthalmopathy. The chain links TRBV20-1 to TRBJ2-7; possibly TRBD2 for D (7 bases). Specimen: blood. The CDR3 is CSAPPPGGNSYEQYF. CDR3 coding DNA: TGCAGTGCACCGCCCCCGGGGGGCAACTCCTACGAGCAGTACTTC.